One TCR beta chain is described in this entry. Regarding time point: pre-treatment sample, taken before nivolumab and TIL therapy. Most excised metastases sampled were pleural nodules or supraclavicular lymph nodes. Tumors were harvested before any PD-1/PD-L1 blockade. V lost 1 base, J lost 3 bases, and 15 bases lay in between. This CDR3 contains 15 residues. CDR1 GTSNPN and CDR2 SVGIG come from the germline V gene (reference sequence). Sequencing used immunoSEQ v3. Using immunoSEQ multiplex PCR, the repertoire was profiled, and TCRdb retains in-frame clones only, with some absent. The sample contains roughly 10,000 clones, 50% to 70% of which appear only once. The record originates from a study of TIL therapy for anti-PD-1-resistant metastatic lung cancer.

This receptor was identified in a person between 25 and 80 years old with non-small cell lung cancer. The sample consisted of tumor tissue, taken at baseline. The chain joins TRBV30 to TRBJ1-1, with D perhaps TRBD1 (6 bases). CDR3 sequence: CAWSALRQGYTEAFF. Here the CDR3 DNA reads TGTGCCTGGAGTGCCTTACGGCAGGGGTACACTGAAGCTTTCTTT.